This T cell receptor beta chain was recorded in a study of a mutant IDH1 vaccine in newly diagnosed glioma. Across the study: Treated patients, averaging about 40 years, were roughly 60% male and about 38% female. Therapy received beforehand was radiotherapy, temozolomide, or both, with most patients given both. Notes on the study in general: Any relationship between pseudoprogression and changes in top peripheral T cell clonotypes seemed absent.

The count of this clone is one. The antigen is not known. Deletions cut 0 bases from V and 4 bases from J, with 12 bases between. Germline lookup yields CDR1 LNHDA and CDR2 SQIVND (reference sequence). This CDR3 is 15 amino acids long. The method was immunoSEQ multiplex PCR; TCRdb's version includes in-frame clones alone and lacks a portion of them. The sample lists 85,000 to 100,000 clones; around 77% were seen once. Time point noted: baseline, week 1 (first vaccination visit). Treatment here: pre-vaccination baseline after standard-of-care therapy. The source is a man aged 35-49 years with glioma. Sequencing used PBMCs, obtained from a glioma patient treated with radiotherapy, temozolomide or both. The chain employs TRBV19 and TRBJ1-1; D might be TRBD1 (5 bases). CDR3 loop: CASSIDPRGGTEAFF. The CDR3 nucleotides read TGTGCCAGTAGTATAGATCCGAGGGGAGGCACTGAAGCTTTCTTT.